This TCR beta chain was sequenced in a study of shared clonotypes between healthy human individuals. For this clone: The identical CDR3 is also encoded by other nucleotide sequences in the sample.

In the authors' methods: ImmunoSEQ supplied junction-only sequences lacking quality scores, so filtering was different. This table comes from immunoSEQ multiplex PCR, and its TCRdb copy is limited to in-frame clones, with some not included. V, J and clone size derive from that table, while D and trimming were established from the DNA sequence. The sample carries approximately 2,200,000 clones, approximately 94% recorded once. The CDR3 runs to 15 residues. The germline V gene has CDR1 SNHLY and CDR2 FYNNEI. V shed 0 bases and J 2 bases; nucleotides not matched to a gene: 1. CD45RO negativity and positive selection for CCR7 defined naive CD8 cells, a population that excluded terminally differentiated effector memory CD45RA+ cells.

This sequence was found in a man younger than 35 in good health. Some clones in this sample may be carry-over from other donors' samples. The material sequenced was naive CD8+ T cells from PBMCs. The chain carries TRBV2 and TRBJ2-1; TRBD2 matches 7 bases. The CDR3: CASSEAGGPYNEQFF. In DNA, the CDR3 is TGTGCCAGCAGTGAAGCGGGAGGGCCCTACAATGAGCAGTTCTTC. Complete variable domain (other parts from reference TRBV2 and TRBJ2-1): EPEVTQTPSHQVTQMGQEVILRCVPISNHLYFYWYRQILGQKVEFLVSFYNNEISEKSEIFDDQFSVERPDGSNFTLKIRSTKLEDSAMYFCASSEAGGPYNEQFFGPGTRLTVL.